These 24 T cell receptor beta chains were sequenced from one sample in a study of shared clonotypes between healthy human individuals (dated by TCRdb to 2020 to 2021). Libraries were built with the immunoSEQ multiplex PCR assay. TCRdb took this table from immuneACCESS and kept in-frame rearrangements with V and J called. Such tables lack part of the clones; where checked against another copy, unresolved V genes explain under half of the gap, and the rest is unexplained. This sample gives a few million clones in total; less than 95% of them show up just once. 0.3% to 0.45% of the sample is held by the ten biggest clonotypes. The specimen sequenced was naive CD4+ T cells from PBMCs. The cell subset or site label here, explained by the study, means: CD45RA+ positively selected. The receptors shown here come from a man between 18 and 35 years old in good health. Some clones in this sample may be carry-over from other donors' samples.

The genes are TRBV5-1 and TRBJ2-3, with 10 bases that match TRBD2. V dropped 1 base and J dropped 4; count of bases not matched to a gene: 3. CDR1 SGHRS and CDR2 YFSETQ come from the germline V gene. The CDR3 loop spans 15 amino acids. CDR3 DNA sequence: TGCGCCAGCAGCTTGACTAGCGGGATTCCAGATACGCAGTATTTT. Amino acids: CASSLTSGIPDTQYF.

The rearrangement links TRBV5-4 to TRBJ2-2; D is uncertain. Germline V gene data show CDR1 as SGHNT and CDR2 as YYREEE (reference sequence). The CDR3 has 16 residues. The V end was cut by 1 base, the J end by 0 bases, with 10 bases between. This CDR3 is CASSLSVLANTGELFF. The CDR3 nucleotides read TGTGCCAGCAGCTTGTCGGTGCTAGCGAACACCGGGGAGCTGTTTTTT.

Note on this clone: The same CDR3 arises from other DNA sequences in this sample as well. The chain has TRBV6-6 and TRBJ2-7, with 9 positions matching TRBD1. This CDR3 region has 15 residues. The V and J ends lost 0 bases and 2 bases, in that order; junction bases with no gene match: 2. The germline V gene encodes CDR1 MNHNY and CDR2 SVGAGI (reference sequence). CDR3 DNA: TGTGCCAGCAGTTACTCGGGACAGGGACCCTACGAGCAGTACTTC. It codes for CASSYSGQGPYEQYF.

V and J are TRBV25-1 and TRBJ2-2; TRBD2 aligns across 10 bases. The CDR3 has 16 amino acids. V shed 2 bases and J 7 bases; nucleotides not matched to a gene: 7. Germline CDR1 is MGHDK and CDR2 is SYGVNS. The CDR3: CASSERASGSGGELFF. The CDR3, as DNA: TGTGCCAGCAGTGAAAGGGCTAGCGGGAGCGGCGGGGAGCTGTTTTTT.

The chain couples TRBV18 to TRBJ2-7, with D perhaps TRBD2 (6 bases). The CDR3 has 15 residues. V was pared by 4 bases and J by 4 bases, with 17 bases between. Per the germline V gene, CDR1 is KGHSH and CDR2 is LQKENI. The CDR3 here is CASSRPDGGGYEQYF. The CDR3 bases are TGTGCCAGCTCACGGCCGGACGGTGGGGGGTACGAGCAGTACTTC.

The chain is built from TRBV5-1 and TRBJ2-1; a weak D match, TRBD2 (5 bases). CDR1 is SGHRS, CDR2 YFSETQ, per germline. This CDR3 spans 17 amino acids. Trimming took 1 base from V and 0 from J, leaving 14 bases between them. The CDR3 loop is CASSLFAGPASYNEQFF. CDR3 nucleotide sequence: TGCGCCAGCAGCTTGTTCGCGGGCCCAGCCTCCTACAATGAGCAGTTCTTC.

The rearrangement uses TRBV19 and TRBJ1-2; 7 nucleotides match TRBD1. Germline trimming cut 4 bases from V and 4 bases from J; bases unmatched to any gene: 6. Germline V gene sequence: CDR1 LNHDA, CDR2 SQIVND (reference sequence). The CDR3 covers 14 residues. CDR3: CASSTVQGSYGYTF. The CDR3 DNA follows: TGTGCCAGTAGTACTGTACAGGGGTCCTATGGCTACACCTTC.

The J gene is TRBJ2-1, the V gene TRBV2; 15 positions agree with TRBD2. There are 18 residues in the CDR3. The germline V gene has CDR1 SNHLY and CDR2 FYNNEI. The J segment lost 6 bases and the V segment lost 6 bases, leaving 12 bases of the junction unmatched. The CDR3 bases are TGTGCCAGCAGCCGCGGACTAGCGGGGGGGGGTCTTCGCAATGAGCAGTTCTTC. Its protein product is CASSRGLAGGGLRNEQFF.

The chain has TRBV5-6 and TRBJ1-2, with 9 bases that match TRBD1. From germline, CDR1 is SGHDT and CDR2 YYEEEE. The CDR3 is 13 amino acids. V shed 7 bases and J 10 bases; nucleotides not matched to a gene: 11. The CDR3 DNA sequence: TGTGCCAGCGGCCGGGACAGGGAGTCACCCTACACCTTC. Translation gives CASGRDRESPYTF.

This clone occurred once. Other DNA sequences in the same sample also yield this CDR3. The chain recombines TRBV18 with TRBJ1-1; 7 nucleotides line up with TRBD1. The germline gives CDR1 KGHSH, CDR2 LQKENI. The V gene end was trimmed by 3 bases and the J gene end by 2 bases; junction bases not matched to a gene: 3. CDR3 length equals 14 residues. This CDR3 reads CASSPGQANTEAFF. CDR3 sequence (DNA): TGTGCCAGCTCACCTGGACAGGCTAACACTGAAGCTTTCTTT. Drawing the rest from reference TRBV18 and TRBJ1-1, the complete variable domain is NAGVMQNPRHLVRRRGQEARLRCSPMKGHSHVYWYRQLPEEGLKFMVYLQKENIIDESGMPKERFSAEFPKEGPSILRIQQVVRGDSAAYFCASSPGQANTEAFFGQGTRLTVV.

This clone was recorded only once. CDR3 in DNA: TGTGCCATCAGACTAGCGGGAGGGCCGGGGGAAAATACGCAGTATTTT. This gives the protein CAIRLAGGPGENTQYF. This chain joins TRBV10-3 and TRBJ2-3, with 13 bases aligning to TRBD2. The CDR3 is 16 residues long. Trimming took 6 bases from V and 7 from J; bases not matched to a gene: 10. Germline CDR1 ENHRY, CDR2 SYGVKD.

The chain is built from TRBV4-2 and TRBJ2-4; 11 nucleotides line up with TRBD1. This CDR3 has 16 residues. J was trimmed by 2 bases and V by 1 base; bases with no gene match: 1. The germline gives CDR1 LGHNA, CDR2 YNFKEQ. The CDR3 loop is CASSQGTGGPKNIQYF. The CDR3 DNA reads as TGTGCCAGCAGCCAAGGGACAGGGGGCCCCAAAAACATTCAGTACTTC.

The chain joins TRBV7-2 to TRBJ2-2; 7 nucleotides match TRBD1. The ends lost 4 bases at V and 5 bases at J; junction bases unmatched: 4. This CDR3 is 14 amino acids long. CDR1 is SGHTA, CDR2 FQGNSA, per germline. CDR3 sequence reads: CASSSDRLTGELFF. The CDR3 coding sequence is TGTGCCAGCAGCTCGGACAGGTTGACCGGGGAGCTGTTTTTT.

The chain links TRBV4-1 to TRBJ2-5; TRBD2 matches 13 bases. Unmatched junction bases numbered 7, after V lost 1 base and J lost 5 bases. The germline V gene has CDR1 MGHRA and CDR2 YSYEKL. The CDR3 is 17 residues long. DNA of the CDR3: TGCGCCAGCAGCCAAGCCGGACTAGCGGGAGTTAGGGAGACCCAGTACTTC. As protein: CASSQAGLAGVRETQYF.

This chain links TRBV9 with TRBJ2-3; D gene ambiguous. V shed 0 bases and J shed 7 bases, with 12 bases lying between them. This CDR3 region has 14 residues. From germline, CDR1 is SGDLS and CDR2 YYNGEE. The chain's CDR3 is CASSVGASSNTQYF. The CDR3 bases are TGTGCCAGCAGCGTAGGGGCTAGTTCAAATACGCAGTATTTT.

On this clone: The same CDR3 also results from other DNA sequences found in this sample. V is TRBV5-1 and J is TRBJ2-1; D remains unclear. This CDR3 is 15 amino acids long. CDR1 SGHRS and CDR2 YFSETQ come from the germline V gene. V lost 2 bases to trimming and J lost 0 bases, with 9 bases between them. The CDR3: CASSLGASSYNEQFF. The CDR3 nucleotides read TGCGCCAGCAGCTTAGGCGCGAGCTCCTACAATGAGCAGTTCTTC.

The V call is TRBV5-4, the J call TRBJ2-1; 9 bases are shared with TRBD1. The CDR3 is 16 residues long. CDR1 SGHNT and CDR2 YYREEE come from the germline V gene (reference sequence). V shed 5 bases and J 1 base; nucleotides not matched to a gene: 7. CDR3 loop: CASSPLGTGSYNEQFF. The CDR3 nucleotides read TGTGCCAGCAGTCCCTTGGGGACAGGGTCCTACAATGAGCAGTTCTTC.

The V call is TRBV30, the J call TRBJ2-1; D unclear. V was trimmed by 1 base and J by 7 bases, leaving 2 bases between them. From germline, CDR1 is GTSNPN and CDR2 SVGIG (reference sequence). The CDR3 extends over 10 amino acids. The DNA for the CDR3 is TGTGCCTGGAGTGCGAATGAGCAGTTCTTC. Encoded protein: CAWSANEQFF.

V gene TRBV5-5 combines with J gene TRBJ1-1; tentatively, D is TRBD1 (5 bases). The germline V gene encodes CDR1 SGHKS and CDR2 YYEKEE (reference sequence). The V end was cut by 6 bases, the J end by 4 bases, with 19 bases between. This CDR3 contains 15 residues. The CDR3 region has the DNA TGTGCCAGCAACAATCGGGGCTTGCGGGGCACTGAAGCTTTCTTT. It is translated as CASNNRGLRGTEAFF. The full variable domain, with the rest looked up from reference TRBV5-5 and TRBJ1-1, is DAGVTQSPTHLIKTRGQQVTLRCSPISGHKSVSWYQQVLGQGPQFIFQYYEKEERGRGNFPDRFSARQFPNYSSELNVNALLLGDSALYLCASNNRGLRGTEAFFGQGTRLTVV.

Only one count was recorded for this clone. CDR3 residues: CASSGLAGGREQYF. CDR3 sequence (DNA): TGTGCCAGCAGTGGACTAGCGGGAGGAAGGGAGCAGTACTTC. The gene calls are TRBV6-1 and TRBJ2-7; 13 bases map to TRBD2. The CDR3 has 14 residues. CDR1 and CDR2 from the germline V gene are MNHNS and SASEGT. V lost 4 bases and J lost 7; bases outside the gene matches: 4.

This chain connects TRBV7-8 to TRBJ2-6; D is perhaps TRBD1 or TRBD2 (5 bases each). V lost 6 bases and J lost 0, with 15 bases in between. CDR3 length equals 17 residues. The germline V gene has CDR1 SGHVS and CDR2 FQNEAQ. The CDR3 sequence: CASSNRDRGSGANVLTF. The CDR3 DNA follows: TGTGCCAGCAGTAACCGGGACCGCGGCTCTGGGGCCAACGTCCTGACTTTC.

The gene calls are TRBV4-2 and TRBJ2-3; D might be TRBD2 (6 bases). The CDR3 is made up of 17 amino acids. V was shortened by 4 bases and J by 4 bases, with 21 bases between the two germline ends. CDR1 LGHNA and CDR2 YNFKEQ come from the germline V gene. Written as DNA, the CDR3 is TGTGCCAGCAGCCCCACCGTTGCGTCAGGGAGGCCAGATACGCAGTATTTT. Protein product: CASSPTVASGRPDTQYF.

The rearrangement links TRBV9 to TRBJ2-1, with TRBD2 matching 9 bases. CDR1 SGDLS and CDR2 YYNGEE come from the germline V gene. After removal of 0 bases from V and 0 bases from J, the junction contained 7 bases not matched to a gene. This CDR3 has 18 amino acids. The CDR3 sequence is CASSVGLGAGGSYNEQFF. Here the CDR3 DNA reads TGTGCCAGCAGCGTAGGTTTAGGAGCGGGGGGCTCCTACAATGAGCAGTTCTTC.

The chain couples TRBV18 to TRBJ1-2, with 9 bases fitting TRBD1. The CDR3 contains 14 residues. Germline values: CDR1 KGHSH, CDR2 LQKENI. Trimming at V came to 3 bases and at J to 4 bases, leaving 3 bases not matched to a gene. The CDR3 protein is CASSPMGQGYGYTF. CDR3 in DNA: TGTGCCAGCTCACCTATGGGACAGGGCTATGGCTACACCTTC.